The rows below give T cell receptor beta chains drawn from one sample of a study of blood T cell repertoires in COVID-19. The repertoire was sequenced with immunoSEQ multiplex PCR; TCRdb's copy has only in-frame clones and lacks some. The table has a few hundred thousand clones, approximately 90% seen once. Sequencing was carried out using PBMCs or T cells enriched from blood (not recorded which). The receptors shown here come from a woman aged 35 to 49 who had been exposed to COVID-19. CDR3s include the opening cysteine and the closing phenylalanine or tryptophan. Fields, in order: D gene, V gene, J gene, CDR3 DNA, CDR3 protein. D genes are given only for firm matches.

d_gene: TRBD1; v_gene: TRBV19; j_gene: TRBJ1-5; CDR3nt: TGTGCCAGTACCGCGGGACAGGGAAGGGGCGGGCAGCCCCAGCATTTT; CDR3aa: CASTAGQGRGGQPQHF
d_gene: TRBD1; v_gene: TRBV29-1; j_gene: TRBJ2-1; CDR3nt: TGCAGCGTTGTCGGGACAGGGTCCTACAATGAGCAGTTCTTC; CDR3aa: CSVVGTGSYNEQFF
d_gene: -; v_gene: TRBV24-1; j_gene: TRBJ2-3; CDR3nt: TGTGCCACCAGTGATCCAGGTCCCGGTGGGAGCACAGATACGCAGTATTTT; CDR3aa: CATSDPGPGGSTDTQYF
d_gene: -; v_gene: TRBV7-2; j_gene: TRBJ1-5; CDR3nt: TGTGCCAGCAGCTCCGGGACAATTAGCAATCAGCCCCAGCATTTT; CDR3aa: CASSSGTISNQPQHF
d_gene: TRBD2; v_gene: TRBV18; j_gene: TRBJ2-1; CDR3nt: TGTGCCAGCTCTCCCGTCAGCGGGAGGGCCAATGAGCAGTTCTTC; CDR3aa: CASSPVSGRANEQFF
d_gene: TRBD1; v_gene: TRBV19; j_gene: TRBJ1-5; CDR3nt: TGTGCCAGTAGACCCAGGGGGATCGATCTTAGCAAAGCTAGCAATCAGCCCCAGCATTTT; CDR3aa: CASRPRGIDLSKASNQPQHF
d_gene: -; v_gene: TRBV7-2; j_gene: TRBJ2-5; CDR3nt: TGTGCCAGCAGTGACGGGGAAGAGACCCAGTACTTC; CDR3aa: CASSDGEETQYF
d_gene: TRBD2; v_gene: TRBV6-5; j_gene: TRBJ2-1; CDR3nt: TGTGCCAGCAGTTATACGGGAGGAGAGGAGCAGTTCTTC; CDR3aa: CASSYTGGEEQFF
d_gene: -; v_gene: TRBV21-1; j_gene: TRBJ1-5; CDR3nt: TGTGCCAGCAGCAAAGGGACAGGGAATCAGCCCCAGCATTTT; CDR3aa: CASSKGTGNQPQHF
d_gene: TRBD1; v_gene: TRBV2; j_gene: TRBJ2-7; CDR3nt: TGTGCCAGCAGTGGAGGACAGGGGGGTTACGAGCAGTACTTC; CDR3aa: CASSGGQGGYEQYF
d_gene: -; v_gene: TRBV10-1; j_gene: TRBJ2-5; CDR3nt: TGCGCCAGCAGTCGGTCCCAGGGGCAAGAGACCCAGTACTTC; CDR3aa: CASSRSQGQETQYF